This T cell receptor (beta chain) derives from a study of CD8 T cells in Susac syndrome. In regard to this clonotype: The antigen is unknown.

Blood CD8+ and CD4+ T cells underwent high-throughput TCR beta sequencing. Both CD4+ and CD8+ T cells were negatively isolated, and TEMRA cells underwent FACS enrichment. Per the germline V gene, CDR1 is SGDLS and CDR2 is YYNGEE. V was pared by 1 base and J by 5 bases, with 10 bases of the junction left unmatched. CDR3 length: 16 amino acids. Study observations and caveats: Individuals included in the TCR sequencing and HLA analysis were acknowledged by the study to be relatively few in number.

RNA, at about 0.5 to 1 ug, was reverse transcribed with random hexamers. The TCR beta CDR3 was amplified by immunoSEQ multiplex PCR across 54 Vbeta, 13 Jbeta. TCRdb passed the immunoSEQ multiplex PCR reads through MiXCR, listing each CDR3 protein once. The sample includes approximately 150,000 distinct CDR3 sequences, just under 95% of them seen just once. The sequence derives from a human donor in good health. The chain combines TRBV9 with TRBJ2-7; 9 positions match TRBD1. Sequenced sample: CD4+ T cells from PBMCs. The CDR3 coding sequence is TGTGCCAGCAGCGTATATGGGACAGGGAGCCTTGACGAGCAGTACTTC. Translation gives CASSVYGTGSLDEQYF.